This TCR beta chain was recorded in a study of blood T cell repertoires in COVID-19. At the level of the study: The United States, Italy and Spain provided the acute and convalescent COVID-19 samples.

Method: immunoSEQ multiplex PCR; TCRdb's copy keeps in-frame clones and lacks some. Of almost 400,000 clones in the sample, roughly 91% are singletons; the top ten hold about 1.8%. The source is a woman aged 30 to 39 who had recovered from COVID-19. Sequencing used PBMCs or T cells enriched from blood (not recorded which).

The CDR3 region is CASSLMRQPQHF. The DNA of the CDR3 is TGTGCCAGCAGTTTGATGCGGCAGCCCCAGCATTTT. The chain is built from TRBV12-3 or TRBV12-4 and TRBJ1-5; D ambiguous. The CDR3 loop spans 12 amino acids. The V and J ends lost 3 bases and 7 bases respectively, with 7 bases between them.